Listed below are T cell receptor beta chains from one sample, sequenced in a study of early T cells in non-severe SARS-CoV-2 infection. TCRdb reprocessed the 5' RACE reads with MiXCR, giving one entry per CDR3 protein. The sample lists 65,000 to 85,000 distinct CDR3 sequences; roughly an eighth were seen once. Sequenced sample: whole blood. The receptors come from an adult who was a healthcare worker with PCR-confirmed SARS-CoV-2 infection or an uninfected control (not recorded which). Each CDR3 is given with its conserved first and last residue. The order of the fields is V gene, clone size, J gene, D gene, CDR3 DNA, CDR3 protein. D genes are given only for firm matches. Expanded clones get a size class; other rows say once, few or many, or leave the size out.

TRBV12-3/TRBV12-4	many	TRBJ1-5	TRBD1	TGTGCCAGCAGTCGGGGACAGGGGTGGAGCAATCAGCCCCAGCATTTT	CASSRGQGWSNQPQHF
TRBV11-3	few	TRBJ2-7	TRBD1	TGTGCCAGCAGCGGCCGGGACAGGACTTACGAGCAGTACTTC	CASSGRDRTYEQYF
TRBV2	few	TRBJ2-5	-	TGTGCCAGCAGTCAAGGAGGGAGCCGTGAGACCCAGTACTTC	CASSQGGSRETQYF
TRBV29-1	-	TRBJ2-1	-	TGCAGCGCCGGGGGACAGTTTAGCTCCTACAATGAGCAGTTCTTC	CSAGGQFSSYNEQFF
TRBV7-3	few	TRBJ2-3	TRBD2	TGTGCCAGCAGCCCCCGGGGGGTTGTCACAGATACGCAGTATTTT	CASSPRGVVTDTQYF
TRBV7-9	many	TRBJ2-7	TRBD2	TGTGCCAGCAACCCTTCCGTAGCGGGAGTAAACGAGCAGTACTTC	CASNPSVAGVNEQYF
TRBV20-1	-	TRBJ1-6	-	TGCAGTGCTAGAGTAATCGGGGGTAATTCACCCCTCCACTTT	CSARVIGGNSPLHF
TRBV10-3	few	TRBJ1-2	TRBD1	TGTGCCATCAGTGATACGGGACAGGGAACCTATGGCTACACCTTC	CAISDTGQGTYGYTF
TRBV29-1	few	TRBJ2-1	-	TGCAGCGTTGAGTCCGGGGCAGCCAATGAGCAGTTCTTC	CSVESGAANEQFF
TRBV27	-	TRBJ1-2	-	TGTGCCAGCAGTTTATATCCCGGGACACCCTATAGCTACACCTTC	CASSLYPGTPYSYTF
TRBV6-2/TRBV6-3	-	TRBJ1-2	-	TGTGCCAGCACCTTCCGGACATTCCGGGGCTATGGCTACACCTTC	CASTFRTFRGYGYTF
TRBV11-2	many	TRBJ2-7	TRBD2	TGTGCCAGCAGCCGCACCCTGACTAGCGGGTCCCGCCCGGGGTGGGAGCAGTACTTC	CASSRTLTSGSRPGWEQYF
TRBV3-1	-	TRBJ2-4	TRBD1	TGTGCCAGCAGCCAAGGGGACAGGGGGCAAGCCAAAAACATTCAGTACTTC	CASSQGDRGQAKNIQYF
TRBV7-2	many	TRBJ1-4	-	TGTGCCAGCAGCTCCAGCAGGGGTGGCTCTGGAAAACTGTTTTTT	CASSSSRGGSGKLFF
TRBV5-6	many	TRBJ2-1	-	TGTGCCAGCAGCATCGGGTCGCAAGAATACAATGAGCAGTTCTTC	CASSIGSQEYNEQFF
TRBV7-9	-	TRBJ2-7	-	TGTGCCAGCAGCGGGACCGCCCCCAACGAGCAGTACTTC	CASSGTAPNEQYF
TRBV11-2	many	TRBJ2-3	-	TGTGCCAGCAGCCCTAACCTGGATACGCAGTATTTT	CASSPNLDTQYF
TRBV7-3	few	TRBJ1-1	-	TGTGCCAGCAGCCTTGCCAAGTCCACTGAAGCTTTCTTT	CASSLAKSTEAFF
TRBV6-5	-	TRBJ2-7	-	TGTGCCAGCAGTTACTCGGGGGAATACTACGAGCAGTACTTC	CASSYSGEYYEQYF
TRBV6-1	many	TRBJ2-3	TRBD2	TGTGCCAGCAGTCCCTTTAGGACTAGCGGACTCACAGATACGCAGTATTTT	CASSPFRTSGLTDTQYF
TRBV2	-	TRBJ2-5	-	TGTGCCAGCAACAGACAAGAGACCCAGTACTTC	CASNRQETQYF
TRBV2	few	TRBJ1-1	-	TGTGCCAGCAGTCGACTGATGAACACTGAAGCTTTCTTT	CASSRLMNTEAFF
TRBV7-9	many	TRBJ1-3	-	TGTGCCAGCAGCTCCAGACGGCTGGAAAACACCATATATTTT	CASSSRRLENTIYF
TRBV6-5	few	TRBJ2-3	-	TGTGCCAGCAGTTACCGCATCCTGGGTAGGTCAGATACGCAGTATTTT	CASSYRILGRSDTQYF
TRBV6-2/TRBV6-3	many	TRBJ2-5	TRBD1	TGTGCCAGCAGCACGGACAGGTTCTTCGGGGAGACCCAGTACTTC	CASSTDRFFGETQYF
TRBV14	many	TRBJ2-3	-	TGTGCCAGCAGCCAAGCGACAGATACGCAGTATTTT	CASSQATDTQYF
TRBV20-1	-	TRBJ2-1	-	TGCAGTGCTAGGACAGGTCAGGACAATGAGCAGTTCTTC	CSARTGQDNEQFF
TRBV6-6	few	TRBJ2-2	-	TGTGCCAGCAGTTACGGGGGAGAGCTGTTTTTT	CASSYGGELFF
TRBV2	-	TRBJ2-2	TRBD1	TGTGCCAGCAGCCGGACAGGGGGAACTAACACCGGGGAGCTGTTTTTT	CASSRTGGTNTGELFF
TRBV18	many	TRBJ1-2	-	TGTGCCAGCTCACCGGGGAGGGTGGGCTCCGGCTACACCTTC	CASSPGRVGSGYTF
TRBV10-3	few	TRBJ2-3	TRBD2	TGTGCCATCGGAGCGGGGGGGCCGGTGTTGGGTACGCAGTATTTT	CAIGAGGPVLGTQYF
TRBV10-3	many	TRBJ1-3	-	TGTGCCATCAGTGAGTCGGACCACTCTGGAAACACCATATATTTT	CAISESDHSGNTIYF
TRBV20-1	few	TRBJ1-6	TRBD1	TGCAGTGCTAGAGTTCGAGGGGGCAGCTCCTATAATTCACCCCTCCACTTT	CSARVRGGSSYNSPLHF
TRBV12-2	many	TRBJ2-1	-	TGTGCAAGTCGCTTAGGGTATGCCCCCATGGAGCAGTTCTTC	CASRLGYAPMEQFF
TRBV5-1	-	TRBJ2-5	TRBD2	TGCGCCAGCAGCTTGGACACTAGCGGCCAAGAGACCCAGTACTTC	CASSLDTSGQETQYF
TRBV29-1	many	TRBJ2-7	-	TGCAGCGTCGTGAAATTAGGACGTACCTACGAGCAGTACTTC	CSVVKLGRTYEQYF
TRBV29-1	-	TRBJ2-3	TRBD1	TGCAGCGTTGAACACCCCGGGACAGGGGGCACAGATACGCAGTATTTT	CSVEHPGTGGTDTQYF
TRBV14	many	TRBJ2-1	-	TGTGCCAGCAGCCAAGCTAGGGGCGGCGAGCAGTTCTTC	CASSQARGGEQFF
TRBV20-1	many	TRBJ1-2	-	TGCAGTGCTAGAGCCAGGGCCTATGGCTACACCTTC	CSARARAYGYTF
TRBV9	-	TRBJ2-3	-	TGTGCCAGCAGCGTTGGAAGGGGGGGCAACACAGATACGCAGTATTTT	CASSVGRGGNTDTQYF
TRBV13	-	TRBJ2-7	TRBD2	TGTGCCAGCAGCTTCTCAACTAGCGGGAACTCCTACGAGCAGTACTTC	CASSFSTSGNSYEQYF
TRBV3-1	-	TRBJ2-2	-	TGTGCCAGCAGCCATGGACGGGGAGAAAACACCGGGGAGCTGTTTTTT	CASSHGRGENTGELFF
TRBV2	many	TRBJ1-2	-	TGTGCCAGCAGTAATGCAGGGAGAGCTGGCTACACCTTC	CASSNAGRAGYTF
TRBV18	-	TRBJ2-1	TRBD2	TGTGTCAGCTCACCTTGGCTGGCTAGCGGGACCTACAATGAGCAGTTCTTC	CVSSPWLASGTYNEQFF
TRBV18	-	TRBJ2-3	-	TGTGCCAGCTCACGACGGGTAGCCGGGGTTTCCACAGATACGCAGTATTTT	CASSRRVAGVSTDTQYF
TRBV18	-	TRBJ2-7	-	TGTGCCAGCTCACTTGGGCCTTTTGGGTCCTACGAGCAGTACTTC	CASSLGPFGSYEQYF
TRBV9	-	TRBJ2-3	-	TGTGCCAGCAGCGTATACGGGGGTGGAGATACGCAGTATTTT	CASSVYGGGDTQYF
TRBV7-2	many	TRBJ1-1	-	TGTGCCAGCTACAGATCCCCGAACACTGAAGCTTTCTTT	CASYRSPNTEAFF
TRBV12-3/TRBV12-4	few	TRBJ2-1	TRBD2	TGTGCCAGCAGACCTCTAGCGGGAGGGCCGCATGAGCAGTTCTTC	CASRPLAGGPHEQFF
TRBV3-1	many	TRBJ2-1	TRBD1	TGTGCCAGCAGCCAAGCTTCCCGGGACAGGGGGAATGAGCAGTTCTTC	CASSQASRDRGNEQFF
TRBV9	-	TRBJ2-7	-	TGTGCCAGCAGCGTATCGGATGGATCCTACGAGCAGTACTTC	CASSVSDGSYEQYF